This note documents a single T cell receptor beta chain sequence. These data belong to a study of blood T cell repertoires in COVID-19. Background on the study: COVID-19 samples, acute and convalescent, were from the United States, Italy and Spain. Nucleic acid was either cDNA or gDNA, and it came from T cells, B-cell-depleted T cells, or PBMCs.

Looked up from germline, CDR1 is SGHRS and CDR2 is YFSETQ. The CDR3 loop spans 15 amino acids. Trimming cost V 0 bases and J 6 bases, with 13 bases left between them. In the original processing: Reference gene primer amplification yielded estimated nucleated cell counts. Profiled with immunoSEQ multiplex PCR; TCRdb holds only in-frame clones, not every one. Clonal size and the V and J genes are those of that table, whereas D and trimming came from the DNA. Found here are 380,000 or so clones, roughly 90% of them singletons; the top ten hold approximately 0.96%. V is TRBV5-1 and J is TRBJ1-5; D call uncertain. Specimen: PBMCs or T cells enriched from blood (not recorded which). The TCR comes from a woman in her 30s with acute COVID-19. The CDR3, as DNA: TGCGCCAGCAGCTTGGGGGAGGGTCGGAGTCAGCCCCAGCATTTT. Encoded protein: CASSLGEGRSQPQHF.